The rows below give T cell receptor beta chains drawn from one sample of a study of shared clonotypes between healthy human individuals. Sequencing used immunoSEQ multiplex PCR; TCRdb keeps in-frame clones, though not all of them. The repertoire consists of fewer than 1.6 million clones, with less than 99% occurring once and the leading ten covering 0.3% to 0.45%. Sequencing was performed on naive CD4+ T cells sorted from blood. The receptors were gathered from a man aged 25 to 40 in good health. Each CDR3 is given with its conserved first and last residue. A D gene is named only where the DNA matches it firmly. The size field is filled for only some rows; it gives once, few, many or a size class.

clone size,V gene,D gene,J gene,CDR3 length,CDR3 protein,CDR3 DNA
.,TRBV30,TRBD2,TRBJ2-1,19,CAWSRGQGTTSGISGEQFF,TGTGCCTGGAGTCGAGGGCAGGGAACGACTAGCGGGATTAGTGGCGAGCAGTTCTTC
.,TRBV5-4,.,TRBJ2-5,14,CARRCGTQKETQYF,TGTGCCAGGAGGTGCGGGACACAGAAAGAGACCCAGTACTTC
.,TRBV5-1,.,TRBJ2-7,14,CASSLVSYSYEQYF,TGCGCCAGCAGCTTGGTTAGTTACTCCTACGAGCAGTACTTC
.,TRBV6-5,.,TRBJ1-1,15,CASSYSIRMNTEAFF,TGTGCCAGCAGTTACTCGATCAGAATGAACACTGAAGCTTTCTTT
.,TRBV27,.,TRBJ2-5,13,CASSFLGQETQYF,TGTGCCAGCAGTTTTCTGGGCCAAGAGACCCAGTACTTC
.,TRBV19,.,TRBJ1-3,14,CASSRTTSGNTIYF,TGTGCCAGTAGTAGGACAACCTCTGGAAACACCATATATTTT
.,TRBV7-9,.,TRBJ1-3,14,CASSLQLSGNTIYF,TGTGCCAGCAGCCTACAACTCTCTGGAAACACCATATATTTT
.,TRBV11-2,TRBD2,TRBJ2-7,18,CASSRLRISGSGYYEQYF,TGTGCCAGCAGCCGATTAAGGATTAGCGGGAGTGGGTACTACGAGCAGTACTTC
.,TRBV7-9,.,TRBJ2-2,12,CASSLETGELFF,TGTGCCAGCAGCTTAGAGACCGGGGAGCTGTTTTTT
.,TRBV19,TRBD2,TRBJ2-5,16,CASSTGLGNGVETQYF,TGTGCCAGTAGTACTGGACTAGGAAATGGTGTGGAGACCCAGTACTTC
.,TRBV29-1,TRBD2,TRBJ2-1,16,CTIFGSGRSSYNEQFF,TGCACTATATTCGGTAGCGGGAGGAGCTCCTACAATGAGCAGTTCTTC
.,TRBV7-8,.,TRBJ2-5,18,CASSLDRTEGLPVETQYF,TGTGCCAGCAGCTTAGACCGGACAGAAGGCCTCCCGGTGGAGACCCAGTACTTC
once,TRBV25-1,TRBD1,TRBJ2-7,14,CASSEVAGGAKQYF,TGTGCCAGCAGTGAAGTGGCAGGGGGCGCAAAGCAGTACTTC
.,TRBV30,.,TRBJ2-2,15,CAWSVVSRDAGELFF,TGTGCCTGGAGTGTCGTGAGTCGGGACGCCGGGGAGCTGTTTTTT
.,TRBV4-3,TRBD1,TRBJ1-1,14,CASSQVDRATEAFF,TGCGCCAGCAGCCAAGTGGACAGGGCCACTGAAGCTTTCTTT
.,TRBV18,.,TRBJ2-7,14,CASSPSHLSYEQYF,TGTGCCAGCTCACCATCACACCTCTCCTACGAGCAGTACTTC
.,TRBV10-1,TRBD2,TRBJ2-7,16,CASSDRTSGRAYEQYF,TGCGCCAGCAGCGACCGTACTAGCGGACGGGCCTACGAGCAGTACTTC
once,TRBV5-1,.,TRBJ1-1,14,CASRRPGVNTEAFF,TGCGCCAGCAGACGACCAGGGGTGAACACTGAAGCTTTCTTT
.,TRBV6-5,.,TRBJ1-2,15,CASSYSFNGGIGYTF,TGTGCCAGCAGTTACTCATTTAACGGGGGCATCGGCTACACCTTC
.,TRBV7-2,.,TRBJ2-2,15,CASSLQVSHTGELFF,TGTGCCAGCAGCTTACAAGTATCGCACACCGGGGAGCTGTTTTTT
.,TRBV2,.,TRBJ2-7,15,CASTGGSGRAYEQYF,TGTGCCAGCACTGGGGGGTCAGGCAGGGCCTACGAGCAGTACTTC
.,TRBV2,.,TRBJ2-3,17,CASSERRLHESTDTQYF,TGTGCCAGCAGTGAACGAAGGCTCCACGAAAGCACAGATACGCAGTATTTT
.,TRBV28,TRBD1,TRBJ1-2,14,CASSLGQITYGYTF,TGTGCCAGCAGTTTGGGACAGATTACTTATGGCTACACCTTC
.,TRBV2,.,TRBJ2-5,14,CASSGDTKTETQYF,TGTGCCAGCAGTGGCGACACCAAGACCGAGACCCAGTACTTC
.,TRBV9,TRBD1,TRBJ1-1,14,CASSVARDRGQAFF,TGTGCCAGCAGCGTAGCTAGGGACAGGGGCCAAGCTTTCTTT
.,TRBV5-1,TRBD2,TRBJ2-3,14,CASSQVAGTDTQYF,TGCGCCAGCAGCCAAGTAGCGGGTACAGATACGCAGTATTTT
.,TRBV6-4,TRBD2,TRBJ2-1,15,CASRPTSGAYNEQFF,TGTGCCAGCAGGCCTACTAGCGGGGCTTACAATGAGCAGTTCTTC
.,TRBV28,TRBD1,TRBJ2-7,15,CASSFPGGARYEQYF,TGTGCCAGCAGTTTCCCAGGGGGCGCGCGATACGAGCAGTACTTC
.,TRBV2,.,TRBJ2-1,17,CASSHPRGQSTYNEQFF,TGTGCCAGCAGCCATCCGCGGGGCCAGTCGACCTACAATGAGCAGTTCTTC
.,TRBV5-1,TRBD1,TRBJ2-5,15,CASSRTTGGGETQYF,TGCGCCAGCAGCCGCACGACAGGGGGCGGGGAGACCCAGTACTTC
.,TRBV28,TRBD1,TRBJ2-7,14,CASISPGQTFEQYF,TGTGCCAGCATTTCACCGGGACAGACCTTCGAGCAGTACTTC
.,TRBV5-1,TRBD2,TRBJ2-5,15,CASSLVGSGQETQYF,TGCGCCAGCAGCTTGGTTGGTAGCGGGCAGGAGACCCAGTACTTC
.,TRBV7-2,TRBD2,TRBJ2-7,17,CASSSGGTSPGGREQYF,TGTGCCAGCAGCTCGGGGGGGACTAGCCCGGGAGGACGCGAGCAGTACTTC
.,TRBV6-4,.,TRBJ2-3,14,CASSDTAAKDTQYF,TGTGCCAGCAGTGACACGGCAGCAAAAGATACGCAGTATTTT
.,TRBV19,.,TRBJ1-4,14,CASRPGSFNEKLFF,TGTGCCAGTAGACCGGGGAGCTTTAATGAAAAACTGTTTTTT
.,TRBV10-1,.,TRBJ2-1,13,CASSEVGVNEQFF,TGCGCCAGCAGTGAGGTCGGGGTCAATGAGCAGTTCTTC
.,TRBV6-1,TRBD2,TRBJ2-3,14,CASRMLAAADTQYF,TGTGCCAGCAGGATGCTAGCGGCAGCAGATACGCAGTATTTT
.,TRBV5-1,TRBD2,TRBJ2-1,16,CASSLGLARGFNEQFF,TGCGCCAGCAGCTTGGGACTAGCGAGAGGATTCAATGAGCAGTTCTTC
.,TRBV5-1,.,TRBJ1-1,14,CASSLTGRDTEAFF,TGCGCCAGCAGCTTGACGGGCAGAGACACTGAAGCTTTCTTT
.,TRBV28,TRBD1,TRBJ2-2,12,CASSLRDRTPVF,TGTGCCAGCAGTCTGAGGGACAGGACGCCTGTTTTT
.,TRBV2,TRBD1,TRBJ2-7,14,CASSGTGVVNEQYF,TGTGCCAGCAGTGGGACAGGGGTGGTCAACGAGCAGTACTTC
.,TRBV28,TRBD1,TRBJ2-5,16,CASSHNRGVGQETQYF,TGTGCCAGCAGTCATAACAGGGGAGTGGGACAAGAGACCCAGTACTTC
.,TRBV19,.,TRBJ2-3,15,CASSTRVGMTDTQYF,TGTGCCAGTAGTACCCGGGTAGGCATGACAGATACGCAGTATTTT
.,TRBV2,.,TRBJ2-7,15,CASATQGRTSYEQYF,TGTGCCAGCGCCACACAGGGTCGGACCTCCTACGAGCAGTACTTC
.,TRBV9,TRBD2,TRBJ2-7,14,CASSVERDYYEQYF,TGTGCCAGCAGCGTTGAGCGGGATTACTACGAGCAGTACTTC
.,TRBV29-1,.,TRBJ2-7,12,CSVARARGEQYF,TGCAGCGTTGCCAGGGCTCGAGGCGAGCAGTACTTC
.,TRBV4-3,.,TRBJ1-1,15,CASSPAGSSGTEAFF,TGCGCCAGCAGCCCGGCAGGATCATCGGGCACTGAAGCTTTCTTT
.,TRBV6-5,TRBD1,TRBJ1-2,16,CASSYSRQGGGYGYTF,TGTGCCAGCAGTTACTCCAGACAGGGGGGAGGCTATGGCTACACCTTC
.,TRBV6-1,TRBD2,TRBJ2-7,14,CASRNQGLAWEQYF,TGTGCCAGCAGGAACCAGGGACTAGCGTGGGAGCAGTACTTC
.,TRBV6-6,TRBD2,TRBJ2-3,15,CASSRLAGGRDTQYF,TGTGCCAGCAGCCGCCTAGCGGGAGGAAGAGATACGCAGTATTTT
.,TRBV9,TRBD2,TRBJ2-5,15,CASSVDTSGRKTQYF,TGTGCCAGCAGCGTAGACACTAGCGGGAGAAAGACCCAGTACTTC
.,TRBV9,TRBD2,TRBJ2-1,15,CASSGPSGSINEQFF,TGTGCCAGCAGCGGCCCCAGCGGGAGTATCAATGAGCAGTTCTTC
.,TRBV5-1,.,TRBJ2-2,16,CASSPQAVANTGELFF,TGCGCCAGCAGCCCTCAAGCGGTAGCGAACACCGGGGAGCTGTTTTTT
.,TRBV5-1,.,TRBJ2-1,17,CASSLVPWTTTQGEQFF,TGCGCCAGCAGCTTGGTTCCTTGGACAACTACCCAGGGGGAGCAGTTCTTC
.,TRBV5-8,TRBD2,TRBJ2-7,15,CASSARTRISYEQYF,TGTGCCAGCAGCGCTAGGACTAGAATCTCCTACGAGCAGTACTTC